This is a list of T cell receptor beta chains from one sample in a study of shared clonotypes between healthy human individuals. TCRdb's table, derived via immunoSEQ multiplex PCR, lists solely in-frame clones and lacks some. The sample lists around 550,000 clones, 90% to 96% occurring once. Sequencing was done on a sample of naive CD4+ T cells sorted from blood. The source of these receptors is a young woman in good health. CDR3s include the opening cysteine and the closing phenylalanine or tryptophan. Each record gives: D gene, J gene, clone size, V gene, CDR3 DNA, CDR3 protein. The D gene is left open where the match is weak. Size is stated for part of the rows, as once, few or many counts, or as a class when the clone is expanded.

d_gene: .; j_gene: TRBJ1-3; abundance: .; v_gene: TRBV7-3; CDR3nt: TGTGCCAGCAGCTTATCAGGGCCGACAGGCGGATCTGGAAACACCATATATTTT; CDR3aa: CASSLSGPTGGSGNTIYF
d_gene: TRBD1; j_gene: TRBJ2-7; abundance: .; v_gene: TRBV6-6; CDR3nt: TGTGCCAGCAGTTACGCGGGACAGGGAAGGTACGAGCAGTACTTC; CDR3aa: CASSYAGQGRYEQYF
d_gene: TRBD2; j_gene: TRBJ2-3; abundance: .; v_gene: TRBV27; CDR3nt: TGTGCCAGCCTAGCGGGGTCCACAGATACGCAGTATTTT; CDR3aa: CASLAGSTDTQYF
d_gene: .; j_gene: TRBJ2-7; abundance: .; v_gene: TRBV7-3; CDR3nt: TGTGCCAGCAGCTTAGAGGTGGGATCTTACGAGCAGTACTTC; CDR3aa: CASSLEVGSYEQYF
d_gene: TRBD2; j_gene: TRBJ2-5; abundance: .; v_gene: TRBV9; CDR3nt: TGTGCCAGCAGCTCAGGGGATCTAGCGGGAGTGGGGCAAGAGACCCAGTACTTC; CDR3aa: CASSSGDLAGVGQETQYF
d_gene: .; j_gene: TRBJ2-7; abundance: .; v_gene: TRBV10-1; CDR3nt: TGCGCCAGCAGTAGCGGCTCCTCCTCCTACGAGCAGTACTTC; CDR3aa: CASSSGSSSYEQYF
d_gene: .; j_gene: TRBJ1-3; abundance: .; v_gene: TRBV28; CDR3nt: TGTGCCAGCAGTTTGGGCTACTCTGGAAACACCATATATTTT; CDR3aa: CASSLGYSGNTIYF
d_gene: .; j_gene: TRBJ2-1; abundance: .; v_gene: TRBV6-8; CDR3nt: TGTGCCAGCAGTTACTGTCGGGACCCCTACAATGAGCAGTTCTTC; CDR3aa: CASSYCRDPYNEQFF
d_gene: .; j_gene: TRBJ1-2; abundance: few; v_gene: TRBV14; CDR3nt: TGTGCCAGCAGCCAAGATAACACGGCAAACGGCTACACCTTC; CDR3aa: CASSQDNTANGYTF
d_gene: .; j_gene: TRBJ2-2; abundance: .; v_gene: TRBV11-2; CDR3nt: TGTGCCAGCAGCTTAGTTTCTCCGGGGGGGGAGCTGTTTTTT; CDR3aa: CASSLVSPGGELFF
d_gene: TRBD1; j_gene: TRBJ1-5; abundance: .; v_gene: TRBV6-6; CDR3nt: TGTGCCAGCAGTTACTCCGGGACAGACAATCAGCCCCAGCATTTT; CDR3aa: CASSYSGTDNQPQHF
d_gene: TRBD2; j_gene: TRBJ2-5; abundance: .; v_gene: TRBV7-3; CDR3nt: TGTGCCAGCAGCTTAACCGGGACTAGTGCAGAGACCCAGTACTTC; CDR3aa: CASSLTGTSAETQYF
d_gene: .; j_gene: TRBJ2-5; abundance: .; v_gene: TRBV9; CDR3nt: TGTGCCAGCAGCGAGCAAGAGACCCAGTACTTC; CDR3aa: CASSEQETQYF
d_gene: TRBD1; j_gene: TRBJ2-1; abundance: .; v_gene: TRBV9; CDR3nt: TGTGCCAGCAGCCCCCGACCGGGACAGGGTGTTTTCAATGAGCAGTTCTTC; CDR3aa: CASSPRPGQGVFNEQFF
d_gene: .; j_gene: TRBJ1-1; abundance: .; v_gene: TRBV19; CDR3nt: TGTGCCAGTAGTCTCGACAGGCTTAAGAACACTGAAGCTTTCTTT; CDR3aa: CASSLDRLKNTEAFF
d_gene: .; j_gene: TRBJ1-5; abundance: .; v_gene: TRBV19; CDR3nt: TGTGCCAGTAGTGATACTCCGGGAACTGAGAATCAGCCCCAGCATTTT; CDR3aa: CASSDTPGTENQPQHF
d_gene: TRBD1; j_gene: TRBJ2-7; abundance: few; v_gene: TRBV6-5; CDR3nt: TGTGCCAGCAGTTACTCCGGCGACAGGGCCTACGAGCAGTACTTC; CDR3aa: CASSYSGDRAYEQYF
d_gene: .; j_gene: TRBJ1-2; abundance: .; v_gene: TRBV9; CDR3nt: TGTGCCAGCAGCGGCAGAATCCCTTTTGACAGCTATGGCTACACCTTC; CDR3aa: CASSGRIPFDSYGYTF
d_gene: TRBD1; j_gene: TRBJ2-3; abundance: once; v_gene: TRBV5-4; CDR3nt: TGTGCCAGCAGCTTGGATGCAGGACAGGGCACAGATACGCAGTATTTT; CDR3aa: CASSLDAGQGTDTQYF
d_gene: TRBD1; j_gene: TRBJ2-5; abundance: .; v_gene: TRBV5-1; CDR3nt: TGCGCCAGCAGGACGGGACAGGGGTACGAGACCCAGTACTTC; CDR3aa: CASRTGQGYETQYF
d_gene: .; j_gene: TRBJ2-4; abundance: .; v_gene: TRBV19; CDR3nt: TGTGCCAGTAGTATAGGGACAGCCAAAAACATTCAGTACTTC; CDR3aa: CASSIGTAKNIQYF
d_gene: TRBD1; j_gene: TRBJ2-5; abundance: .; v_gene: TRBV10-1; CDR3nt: TGCGCCAGCAGTGACCGGGACAGGGGGCCAGAGACCCAGTACTTC; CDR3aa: CASSDRDRGPETQYF
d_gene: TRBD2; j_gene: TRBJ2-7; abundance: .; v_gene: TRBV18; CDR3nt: TGTGCCAGCTCACCTTTTGCGCAGGGACTAGCGGACAACTACGAGCAGTACTTC; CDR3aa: CASSPFAQGLADNYEQYF
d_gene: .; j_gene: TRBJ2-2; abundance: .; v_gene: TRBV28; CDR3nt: TGTGCCAGCAGTTTGGAAGGCCCCCCGGGCACCGGGGAGCTGTTTTTT; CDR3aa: CASSLEGPPGTGELFF